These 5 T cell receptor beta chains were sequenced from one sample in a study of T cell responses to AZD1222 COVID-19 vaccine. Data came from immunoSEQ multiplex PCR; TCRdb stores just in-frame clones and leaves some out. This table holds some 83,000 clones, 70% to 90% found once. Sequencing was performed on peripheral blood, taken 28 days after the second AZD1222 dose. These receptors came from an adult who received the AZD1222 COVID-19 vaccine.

In DNA form, the CDR3 reads TGCGCCAGCAGCTTGTCTGAGGGGTACTATGGCTACACCTTC. It encodes CASSLSEGYYGYTF. V usage is TRBV5-1 and J usage is TRBJ1-2, with D possibly TRBD1 on 5 matching bases. The germline V gene has CDR1 SGHRS and CDR2 YFSETQ. This CDR3 region has 14 residues. Trimming stripped 1 base from V and 3 bases from J, with 10 bases between.

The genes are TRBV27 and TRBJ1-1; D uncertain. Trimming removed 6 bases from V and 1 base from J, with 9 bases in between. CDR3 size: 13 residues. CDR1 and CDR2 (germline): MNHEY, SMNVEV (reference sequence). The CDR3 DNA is TGTGCCAGCAGCGTCAAACAGAACACTGAAGCTTTCTTT. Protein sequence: CASSVKQNTEAFF.

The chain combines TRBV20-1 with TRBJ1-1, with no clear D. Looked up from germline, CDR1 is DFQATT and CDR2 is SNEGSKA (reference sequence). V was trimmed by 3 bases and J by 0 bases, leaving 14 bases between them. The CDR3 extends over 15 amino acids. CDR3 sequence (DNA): TGCAGTGCTAGTCCCTACGGGAGGGTGAACACTGAAGCTTTCTTT. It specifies CSASPYGRVNTEAFF.

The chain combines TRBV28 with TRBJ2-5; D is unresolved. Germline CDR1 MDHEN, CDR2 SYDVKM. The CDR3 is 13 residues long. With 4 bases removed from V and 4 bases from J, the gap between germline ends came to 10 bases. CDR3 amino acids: CASSWFRLETQYF. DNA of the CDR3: TGTGCCAGCAGTTGGTTCAGGCTAGAGACCCAGTACTTC.

CDR3 DNA sequence: TGTGCCAGCACTCTTACAGGGGGCACTGAAGCTTTCTTT. Residues: CASTLTGGTEAFF. The chain links TRBV6-5 to TRBJ1-1; 8 nucleotides agree with TRBD1. Germline V gene data show CDR1 as MNHEY and CDR2 as SVGAGI. This CDR3 region has 13 residues. V was pared by 7 bases and J by 4 bases, with 5 bases of the junction left unmatched.